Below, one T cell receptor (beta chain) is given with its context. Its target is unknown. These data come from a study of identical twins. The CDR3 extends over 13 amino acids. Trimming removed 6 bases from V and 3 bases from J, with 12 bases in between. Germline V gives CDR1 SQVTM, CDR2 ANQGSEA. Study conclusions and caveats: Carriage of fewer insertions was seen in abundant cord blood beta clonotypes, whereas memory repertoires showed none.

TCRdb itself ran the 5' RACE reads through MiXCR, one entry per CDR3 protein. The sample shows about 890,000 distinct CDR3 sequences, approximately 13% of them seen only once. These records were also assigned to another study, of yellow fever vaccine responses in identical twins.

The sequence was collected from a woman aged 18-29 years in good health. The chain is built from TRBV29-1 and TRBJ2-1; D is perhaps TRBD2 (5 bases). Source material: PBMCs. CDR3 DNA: TGCAGCGTCGACCCCCGGGACTACAATGAGCAGTTCTTC. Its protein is CSVDPRDYNEQFF.